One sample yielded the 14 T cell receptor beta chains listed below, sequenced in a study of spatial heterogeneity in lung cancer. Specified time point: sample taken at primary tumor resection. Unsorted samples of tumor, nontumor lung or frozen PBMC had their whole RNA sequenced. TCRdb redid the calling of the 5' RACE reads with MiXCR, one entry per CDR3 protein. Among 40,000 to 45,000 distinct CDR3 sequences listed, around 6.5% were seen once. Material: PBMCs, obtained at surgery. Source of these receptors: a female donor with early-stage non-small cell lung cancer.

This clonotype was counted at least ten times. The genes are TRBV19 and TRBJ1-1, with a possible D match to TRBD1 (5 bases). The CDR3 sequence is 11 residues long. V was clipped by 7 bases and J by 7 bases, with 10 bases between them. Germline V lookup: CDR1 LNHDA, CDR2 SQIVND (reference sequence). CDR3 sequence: CASKGRVEAFF. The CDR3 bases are TGTGCCAGTAAGGGGCGCGTTGAAGCTTTCTTT.

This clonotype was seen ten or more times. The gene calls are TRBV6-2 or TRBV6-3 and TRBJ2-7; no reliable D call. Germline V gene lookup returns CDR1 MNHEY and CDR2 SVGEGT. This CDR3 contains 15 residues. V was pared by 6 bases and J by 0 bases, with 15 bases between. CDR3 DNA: TGTGCCAGCAGCCATTGGGGAAGAAGCTCCTACGAGCAGTACTTC. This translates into CASSHWGRSSYEQYF.

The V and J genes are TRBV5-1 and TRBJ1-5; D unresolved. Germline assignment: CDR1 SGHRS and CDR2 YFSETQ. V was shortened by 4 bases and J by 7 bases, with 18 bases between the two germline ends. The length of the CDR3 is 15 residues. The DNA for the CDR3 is TGCGCCAGCAGCCCCGGCTGGGAAGAGAGACAGCCCCAGCATTTT. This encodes CASSPGWEERQPQHF.

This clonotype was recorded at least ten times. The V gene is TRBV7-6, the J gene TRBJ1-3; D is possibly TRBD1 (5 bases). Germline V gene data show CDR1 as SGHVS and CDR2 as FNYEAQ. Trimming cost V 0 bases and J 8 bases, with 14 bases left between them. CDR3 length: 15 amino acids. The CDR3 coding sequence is TGTGCCAGCAGCTTAGCTGGGCAGGGTCTTGACACCATATATTTT. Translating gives CASSLAGQGLDTIYF. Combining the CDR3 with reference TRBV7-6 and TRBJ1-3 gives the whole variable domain GAGVSQSPRYKVTKRGQDVALRCDPISGHVSLYWYRQALGQGPEFLTYFNYEAQQDKSGLPNDRFSAERPEGSISTLTIQRTEQRDSAMYRCASSLAGQGLDTIYFGEGSWLTVV.

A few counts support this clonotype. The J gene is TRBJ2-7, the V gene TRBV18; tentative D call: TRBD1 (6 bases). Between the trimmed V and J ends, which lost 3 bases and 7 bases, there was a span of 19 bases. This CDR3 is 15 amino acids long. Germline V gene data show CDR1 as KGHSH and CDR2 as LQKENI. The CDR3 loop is CASSPRTGTSQEQYF. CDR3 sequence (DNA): TGTGCCAGCTCACCCCGTACCGGGACAAGTCAGGAGCAGTACTTC.

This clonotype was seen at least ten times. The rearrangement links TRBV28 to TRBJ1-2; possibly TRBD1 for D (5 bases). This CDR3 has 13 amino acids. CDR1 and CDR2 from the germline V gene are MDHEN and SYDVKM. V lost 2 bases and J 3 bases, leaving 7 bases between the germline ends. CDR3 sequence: CASSLGGDYGYTF. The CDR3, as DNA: TGTGCCAGCAGTTTAGGGGGGGACTATGGCTACACCTTC.

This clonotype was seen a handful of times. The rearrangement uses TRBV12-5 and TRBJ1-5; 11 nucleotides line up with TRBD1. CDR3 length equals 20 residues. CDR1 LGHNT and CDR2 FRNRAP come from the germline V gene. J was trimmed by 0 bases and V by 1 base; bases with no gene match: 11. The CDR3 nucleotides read TGTGCTAGTGGTTTGGGGACAGGGGGCATCTTAAAGGATAGCAATCAGCCCCAGCATTTT. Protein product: CASGLGTGGILKDSNQPQHF.

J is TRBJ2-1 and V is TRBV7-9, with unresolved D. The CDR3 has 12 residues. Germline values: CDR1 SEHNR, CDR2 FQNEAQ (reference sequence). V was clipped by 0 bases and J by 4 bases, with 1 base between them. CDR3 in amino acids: CASSLAYNEQFF. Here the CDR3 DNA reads TGTGCCAGCAGCTTAGCTTACAATGAGCAGTTCTTC. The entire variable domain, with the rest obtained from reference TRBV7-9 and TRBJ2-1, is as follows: DTGVSQNPRHKITKRGQNVTFRCDPISEHNRLYWYRQTLGQGPEFLTYFQNEAQLEKSRLLSDRFSAERPKGSFSTLEIQRTEQGDSAMYLCASSLAYNEQFFGPGTRLTVL.

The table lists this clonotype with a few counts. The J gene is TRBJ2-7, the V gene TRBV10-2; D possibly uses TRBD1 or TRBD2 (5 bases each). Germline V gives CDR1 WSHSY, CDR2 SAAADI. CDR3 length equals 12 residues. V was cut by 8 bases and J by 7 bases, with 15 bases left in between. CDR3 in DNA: TGCGCCAGCCCGGGGCCCCGGCGAGAGCAGTACTTC. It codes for CASPGPRREQYF.

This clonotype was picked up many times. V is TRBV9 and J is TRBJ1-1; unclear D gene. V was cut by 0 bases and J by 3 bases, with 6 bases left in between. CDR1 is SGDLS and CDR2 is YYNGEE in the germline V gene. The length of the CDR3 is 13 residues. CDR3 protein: CASSVEQYTEAFF. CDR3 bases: TGTGCCAGCAGCGTAGAACAATACACTGAAGCTTTCTTT.

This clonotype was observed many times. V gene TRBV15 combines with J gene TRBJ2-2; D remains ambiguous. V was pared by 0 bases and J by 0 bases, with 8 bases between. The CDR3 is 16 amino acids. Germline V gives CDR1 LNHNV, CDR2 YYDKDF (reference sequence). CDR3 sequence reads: CATSREIAANTGELFF. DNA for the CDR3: TGTGCCACCAGCAGAGAGATCGCCGCGAACACCGGGGAGCTGTTTTTT.

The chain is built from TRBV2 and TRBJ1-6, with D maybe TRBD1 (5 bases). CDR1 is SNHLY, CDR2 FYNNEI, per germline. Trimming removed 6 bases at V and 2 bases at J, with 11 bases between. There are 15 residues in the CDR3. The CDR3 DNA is TGTGCCAGCAGGGAAACAGGCGCCTATAATTCACCCCTCCACTTT. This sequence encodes CASRETGAYNSPLHF. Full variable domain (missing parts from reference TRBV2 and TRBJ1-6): EPEVTQTPSHQVTQMGQEVILRCVPISNHLYFYWYRQILGQKVEFLVSFYNNEISEKSEIFDDQFSVERPDGSNFTLKIRSTKLEDSAMYFCASRETGAYNSPLHFGNGTRLTVT.

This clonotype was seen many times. Written as DNA, the CDR3 is TGTGCCAGTTCCTTGAGCGGGGGGGAAGAGACCCAGTACTTC. Translated, it gives CASSLSGGEETQYF. This chain connects TRBV3-1 to TRBJ2-5, with TRBD2 identical over 10 bases. Trimming removed 9 bases from V and 3 bases from J; junction bases left unmatched: 7. The germline CDR1 and CDR2 sequences are LGHDT and YNNKEL (reference sequence). CDR3 length: 14 residues.

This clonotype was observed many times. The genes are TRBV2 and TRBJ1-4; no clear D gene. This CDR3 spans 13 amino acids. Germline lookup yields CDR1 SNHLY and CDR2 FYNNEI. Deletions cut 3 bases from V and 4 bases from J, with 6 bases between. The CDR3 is CASSDGSNEKLFF. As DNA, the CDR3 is TGTGCCAGCAGTGACGGCAGTAATGAAAAACTGTTTTTT.